The 5 T cell receptor beta chains below all came from one sample that was sequenced in a study of blood T cells in healthy people across ages. PCR was performed a second time for roughly 7 to 11 cycles using a sample-barcoded 5' primer and a J-beta primer mix. A single record per CDR3 protein comes from TCRdb applying MiXCR to the 5' RACE reads. Of more than 450,000 distinct CDR3 sequences in the sample, about 28% are singletons; the top ten hold 3% to 4%. In addition, the sample was reused for a study of T cells of mothers and their children.

The sample comprised blood. The origin of the receptors is a boy younger than 10 in good health.

The chain joins TRBV6-5 to TRBJ2-1, with D perhaps matching TRBD2 (6 bases). Between the trimmed V and J ends, which lost 6 bases and 0 bases, there was a span of 12 bases. The CDR3 runs 15 residues. The germline gives CDR1 MNHEY, CDR2 SVGAGI. CDR3 in amino acids: CASRPTGSSYNEQFF. The CDR3 bases are TGTGCCAGCAGACCTACCGGGAGCTCCTACAATGAGCAGTTCTTC.

This clonotype has only a few counts. CDR3 sequence reads: CASSRDSFYEQYF. As DNA, the CDR3 is TGTGCCAGCAGCCGGGACAGTTTCTACGAGCAGTACTTC. The genes are TRBV6-1 and TRBJ2-7; 7 bases are shared with TRBD1. V lost 6 bases, J lost 3 bases, and 5 bases stayed unmatched. The CDR3 has 13 amino acids. Germline CDR1 and CDR2: MNHNS and SASEGT.

This clonotype was counted a few times. The V call is TRBV12-3 or TRBV12-4, the J call TRBJ1-2, with TRBD1 as a possible D gene (6 bases). Trimming stripped 5 bases from V and 5 bases from J, with 21 bases between. The CDR3 totals 16 residues. The CDR3 DNA sequence: TGTGCCAGCAGTAATGAAAGGGGGTCCGGGGGTTATGGCTACACCTTC. As protein: CASSNERGSGGYGYTF.

This chain connects TRBV11-2 to TRBJ1-2; the D is unclear. The CDR3 loop spans 15 amino acids. V was pared by 3 bases and J by 2 bases, with 13 bases between. In germline, CDR1 is SGHAT, CDR2 FQNNGV. This CDR3 reads CASSLGRNGNYGYTF. CDR3 nucleotide sequence: TGTGCCAGCAGCTTGGGGAGGAATGGGAACTATGGCTACACCTTC.

Only a few counts were recorded for this clonotype. The chain employs TRBV10-3 and TRBJ2-1, with a weak D call TRBD2 (6 bases). This CDR3 is built from 16 residues. V dropped 4 bases and J dropped 5 bases, with 18 bases sitting between them. The germline V gene encodes CDR1 ENHRY and CDR2 SYGVKD. CDR3 sequence (DNA): TGTGCCATCAGTGGGGGTCCTCCCGGGGGTAACAATGAGCAGTTCTTC. Amino acid sequence: CAISGGPPGGNNEQFF.